Only a few counts were recorded for the clone carrying this T cell receptor beta chain. What it binds is unknown. MiXCR was run by TCRdb on the reads, yielding one entry per CDR3 protein. The data show about 180,000 distinct CDR3 sequences, roughly 15% seen once. This specimen belongs to a study of T cell repertoires in cytomegalovirus infection. Study-wide results and limits: Summed frequency of shared TCR beta families picked out CMV carriers who also had the relevant HLA.

This CDR3 comprises 14 residues. The germline gives CDR1 MDHEN, CDR2 SYDVKM. With 7 bases removed from V and 1 base from J, the gap between germline ends came to 13 bases. The chain joins TRBV28 to TRBJ1-1; maybe TRBD1 (6 bases). Sequencing was performed on CD8+ T cells from PBMCs. This TCR derives from a human donor in good health (CMV status not recorded). Some clones in this sample may be carry-over from other donors' samples. The CDR3 DNA reads TGTGCCAGCATACAGGGTTATTGGAACACTGAAGCTTTCTTT. Its translation: CASIQGYWNTEAFF.